The 9 T cell receptor beta chains below come from one sample, sequenced in a study of OX40 agonist ivuxolimab in advanced cancers. The library relied on the immunoSEQ multiplex PCR assay. TCRdb re-hosts the immuneACCESS table, in-frame sequences only. Its copies lack some clones; in the studies checked, an unresolved V gene accounts for under half of them, and the cause for the rest is not known. The sample contains under 15,000 clones, about 80% of them found a single time. The top ten clones comprise more than 20% of the sample. The sample in question was CD4+ or CD8+ T cells sorted from blood, obtained in a trial of the OX40 agonist ivuxolimab. These receptor sequences come from an adult with an advanced solid tumor such as melanoma, head and neck, liver or kidney cancer.

The rearrangement links TRBV28 to TRBJ2-5, with D possibly TRBD2 on 6 matching bases. V lost 5 bases to trimming and J lost 4 bases, with 17 bases between them. Looked up from germline, CDR1 is MDHEN and CDR2 is SYDVKM. The CDR3 consists of 15 residues. The CDR3 reads CASSSRGSGLETQYF. Written as DNA, the CDR3 is TGTGCCAGCAGTAGTCGGGGGTCGGGGTTAGAGACCCAGTACTTC.

This rearrangement joins TRBV29-1 to TRBJ2-1; no definite D call. The CDR3 runs 14 residues. CDR1 SQVTM and CDR2 ANQGSEA come from the germline V gene. With 2 bases removed from V and 2 bases from J, the gap between germline ends came to 10 bases. CDR3 bases: TGCAGCGTTGAACGGATTCCTCCCTACAATGAGCAGTTCTTC. It translates to CSVERIPPYNEQFF.

This clone was seen a few times. The chain couples TRBV27 to TRBJ1-5; 8 positions agree with TRBD1. The V gene's germline CDR1 is MNHEY and CDR2 SMNVEV (reference sequence). Trimming at V came to 3 bases and at J to 2 bases, leaving 6 bases not matched to a gene. CDR3 length: 16 residues. The CDR3 here is CASSFGAGGRNQPQHF. For the CDR3, the DNA is TGTGCCAGCAGTTTTGGGGCAGGGGGCCGCAATCAGCCCCAGCATTTT.

This chain connects TRBV5-1 to TRBJ2-1; D gene unclear. Germline-derived CDR1 and CDR2 are SGHRS and YFSETQ. CDR3 size: 11 residues. Deletions cut 4 bases from V and 7 bases from J, with 6 bases between. CDR3 amino acids: CASSGENEQFF. CDR3 DNA sequence: TGCGCCAGCAGCGGCGAAAATGAGCAGTTCTTC.

The chain uses TRBV6-6 and TRBJ1-4; no firm D call. The CDR3 spans 16 residues. Germline V lookup: CDR1 MNHNY, CDR2 SVGAGI (reference sequence). Trimming stripped 5 bases from V and 3 bases from J, with 16 bases between. The CDR3 DNA reads TGTGCCAGCAGTCCTCTTCGTGGGTATGCTAATGAAAAACTGTTTTTT. Residues: CASSPLRGYANEKLFF.

The sample holds a few counts of this clone. This chain uses TRBV4-3 with TRBJ1-2, with a weak D call TRBD1 (5 bases). The length of the CDR3 is 17 residues. Germline V CDR1 and CDR2: LGHNA, YSLEER. Trimming pared 0 bases from V and 2 bases from J, leaving 16 bases between. This chain's CDR3 is CASSQDSSFGGNYGYTF. In DNA form, the CDR3 reads TGCGCCAGCAGCCAAGATTCATCTTTCGGGGGGAACTATGGCTACACCTTC.

This clone was detected only once. The CDR3 DNA is TGTGCCAGCAGCTTAGCGATAGTCGGGACTAGCGGGAAAGGGAGCTCCTACAATGAGCAGTTCTTC. As protein: CASSLAIVGTSGKGSSYNEQFF. The chain recombines TRBV7-8 with TRBJ2-1; TRBD2 matches 13 bases. Germline CDR1 and CDR2: SGHVS and FQNEAQ. The CDR3 has 22 amino acids. With 0 bases clipped from V and 0 bases from J, the junction kept 14 bases outside the gene matches.

The chain links TRBV29-1 to TRBJ1-2; 7 nucleotides align to TRBD1. Per the germline V gene, CDR1 is SQVTM and CDR2 is ANQGSEA. The CDR3 has 14 amino acids. The CDR3 nucleotides read TGCAGTCTCAGTCCGACAGGGCCTAACTATGGCTACACCTTC. Encoded protein: CSLSPTGPNYGYTF.

This clone is a singleton in its sample. V and J are TRBV6-6 and TRBJ2-1; perhaps D is TRBD1 or TRBD2 (5 bases each). This CDR3 has 12 residues. V was pared by 2 bases and J by 6 bases, with 5 bases between. CDR1 MNHNY and CDR2 SVGAGI come from the germline V gene (reference sequence). CDR3 sequence reads: CASSYGTNEQFF. CDR3 coding DNA: TGTGCCAGCAGTTACGGGACCAATGAGCAGTTCTTC.